This T cell receptor beta chain was captured in a study of CD4 T cells in lung cancer (dated by TCRdb to between 2018 and 2021). Regarding the research as a whole: In the study, blood T cells of NSCLC patients were screened for responses to candidate mutation-encoded neoepitopes, and neoantigen-specific CD4+ T-cell clones and TCRs were isolated. Tumor and non-adjacent lung tissue were obtained from four patients undergoing curative-intent resections for stage I-III non-small cell lung cancer. The resected patients had lung adenocarcinoma or squamous cell carcinoma, were aged 60 to 69 at blood donation, and mostly were former smokers. Treatments the patients had received before donating blood included platinum chemotherapy, and some of the patients were given nivolumab or pembrolizumab. Deep sequencing of TCRB was used to follow the frequency of neoantigen-specific clonotypes in tumor resections, non-adjacent lung and cultured T-cell products.

On this clone itself: Its antigen is currently not known. Qualities for individual bases were not recorded, and no much larger clone is one base off.

The library was produced with the immunoSEQ multiplex PCR assay. Qiagen DNeasy or QIAamp micro DNA kits were used to isolate DNA, and the Adaptive Biotechnology human TCRB sequencing kit was used to sequence TCRB. TCRB libraries were sequenced on an Illumina MiSeq. As for the authors' bioinformatics: TCRB sequence data were analyzed with the kit provider's software, and tumor enrichment of clonotype templates was tested with Fisher's exact test. This is the immuneACCESS table as TCRdb keeps it, with only in-frame sequences that have V and J called. A part of the clones is gone; compared with another copy, unresolved V genes explain less than half, and the rest is unexplained. The DNA gave D and trimming, while V, J and clone size come from that table. The sample table lists about 10,000 clones, approximately 66% of them with a count of one. The ten most abundant clones make up roughly 15% of the sample.

The junction shows trimming of 0 bases on V and 8 bases on J, plus 13 bases between the germline ends. The CDR3 spans 15 residues, from the cysteine through the phenylalanine. Only the CDR3 portion is preserved as DNA: 45 bases, with reading frame beginning at the first base. The germline V gene gives CDR1 as KGHSH and CDR2 as LQKENI. Non-adjacent lung tissue was collected from the same resection as far from the malignant lesion as possible, at a distance of at least 3 cm. Study-level results and caveats: Rather than memory responses to the cancer, some blood-derived responses might reflect cross-reactivity or in vitro priming of naive T cells.

Sequencing was performed on normal lung tissue taken away from the tumor. This receptor was identified in a man aged 55 to 69 with non-small cell lung cancer. The rearrangement joined TRBV18 to TRBJ1-4, with an unclear D gene assignment. The encoded CDR3 is CASSPPVAAGEKLFF. The base sequence is TGTGCCAGCTCACCACCGGTGGCCGCGGGGGAAAAACTGTTTTTT.